These 24 T cell receptor beta chains were sequenced from one sample in a study of T cells in Graves' hyperthyroidism and ophthalmopathy. RNA transcripts gave rise to amplified TCR beta CDR3 regions. During a first-round RT-PCR of the TCR CDR3, the HTBI primer set was used. TCRdb independently ran MiXCR on the multiplex PCR reads; one entry per CDR3 protein. This table has some 500,000 distinct CDR3 sequences, around an eighth appearing once. The material sequenced was blood. These receptors were collected from a woman aged 18-29 years with Graves' hyperthyroidism.

This clonotype was seen repeatedly, ten times or more. The genes are TRBV2 and TRBJ2-2, with 9 bases identical to TRBD1. The CDR3 has 14 residues. V trimming: 6 bases; J trimming: 11 bases; junction bases outside the gene matches: 10. Germline values: CDR1 SNHLY, CDR2 FYNNEI. The CDR3 DNA reads TGTGCCAGCAGGCCTGGGACAGGGAATTACGAGCTGTTTTTT. This codes for CASRPGTGNYELFF.

This clonotype was found many times. The chain employs TRBV12-3 or TRBV12-4 and TRBJ2-7, with 7 bases aligning to TRBD2. Trimming took 1 base from V and 3 from J; bases not matched to a gene: 6. The CDR3 runs 15 residues. The CDR3 loop reads CASSLGEGLYYEQYF. As DNA, the CDR3 is TGTGCCAGCAGTTTAGGAGAGGGACTATACTACGAGCAGTACTTC.

This clonotype was observed many times. The chain employs TRBV19 and TRBJ2-5, with 11 bases lining up with TRBD2. The CDR3 is made up of 15 amino acids. V lost 3 bases and J lost 5; bases outside the gene matches: 5. Germline-derived CDR1 and CDR2 are LNHDA and SQIVND (reference sequence). CDR3 loop: CASSMTSGKGETQYF. The CDR3 DNA follows: TGTGCCAGTAGTATGACTAGCGGGAAAGGGGAGACCCAGTACTTC.

The chain uses TRBV20-1 and TRBJ2-7; 9 positions match TRBD1. Germline CDR1 reads DFQATT; CDR2 reads SNEGSKA (reference sequence). This CDR3 region has 16 residues. Unmatched junction bases numbered 10, after V lost 1 base and J lost 3 bases. The CDR3 coding sequence is TGCAGTGCTAGAGCCCCCGGGACAGGGCTTCTCTACGAGCAGTACTTC. As protein: CSARAPGTGLLYEQYF.

This clonotype has a count of ten or more. This chain connects TRBV6-1 to TRBJ1-3; D remains ambiguous. Trimming removed 4 bases from V and 0 bases from J, with 7 bases in between. This CDR3 spans 14 amino acids. Germline V gene data show CDR1 as MNHNS and CDR2 as SASEGT. In nucleotides, the CDR3 is TGTGCCAGCAGTGTTGGGCCCTCTGGAAACACCATATATTTT. Translating gives CASSVGPSGNTIYF.

This chain's CDR3 is CASPQGIGGNEQYV. In DNA form, the CDR3 reads TGTGCCAGCCCACAAGGGATAGGGGGAAACGAGCAGTACGTC. V and J are TRBV18 and TRBJ2-7; possible D gene TRBD1, 6 bases. CDR1 and CDR2 from the germline V gene are KGHSH and LQKENI. The CDR3 contains 14 residues. Trimming cost V 8 bases and J 5 bases, with 19 bases left between them.

Turning to this clonotype: The junction differs from germline at one of its ends, possibly a read error. The chain employs TRBV9 and TRBJ1-3; 7 bases are a match to TRBD1. The CDR3 is 18 amino acids. The germline V gene encodes CDR1 SGDLS and CDR2 YYNGEE. In DNA form, the CDR3 reads TGTGCCAGCGCCATCCGGGACAGTCCTTCGCCCTGTGGAAACACCATTTATTTT. It encodes CASAIRDSPSPCGNTIYF. The full variable domain, with the rest looked up from reference TRBV9 and TRBJ1-3, is DSGVTQTPKHLITATGQRVTLRCSPRSGDLSVYWYQQSLDQGLQFLIQYYNGEERAKGNILERFSAQQFPDLHSELNLSSLELGDSALYFCASAIRDSPSPCGNTIYFGEGSWLTVV.

This clonotype was seen ten or more times. The rearrangement uses TRBV27 and TRBJ2-7; D possibly matches TRBD1 or TRBD2 (5 bases each). The V end lost 6 bases, the J end lost 3 bases, and 21 bases lay between the germline ends. The CDR3 is 16 residues long. CDR1 and CDR2 (germline): MNHEY, SMNVEV (reference sequence). CDR3 DNA: TGTGCCAGCAGCAGACCGGGACCACGGCTCCACTACGAGCAGTACGTC. It encodes CASSRPGPRLHYEQYV.

This clonotype was observed many times. The rearrangement uses TRBV7-4 and TRBJ2-4, with 7 bases fitting TRBD1. CDR1 and CDR2 (germline): SGHVT, SQSDAQ. The CDR3 extends over 15 amino acids. J lost 2 bases, V lost 0 bases, and 1 base had no gene match. CDR3 DNA: TGTGCCAGCAGCTTAGCAGGGGGCTCCAAAAACATTCAGTACTTC. Residues: CASSLAGGSKNIQYF.

The table lists this clonotype with a few counts. The V gene is TRBV4-1, the J gene TRBJ2-4; D is ambiguous. The CDR3 length is 16 residues. The germline V and J ends were trimmed by 0 bases and 5 bases, with 14 bases remaining between them. CDR1 is MGHRA and CDR2 is YSYEKL in the germline V gene. The CDR3 loop reads CASSQDQTRGENIQYF. The CDR3 DNA is TGCGCCAGCAGCCAAGATCAGACAAGAGGAGAAAACATTCAGTACTTC.

In regard to this clonotype: Being one base from a much bigger clone, this may be a read error. The chain has TRBV6-1 and TRBJ1-2; D is perhaps TRBD1 (6 bases). Germline V gene data show CDR1 as MNHNS and CDR2 as SASEGT. V was clipped by 10 bases and J by 4 bases, with 19 bases between them. There are 14 residues in the CDR3. In DNA, the CDR3 is TGTGCCATCAGCCCCCAGGGGCAGGGCTATGGCTACACCTTC. Amino acids: CAISPQGQGYGYTF.

Ten or more counts support this clonotype. This sequence joins TRBV19 and TRBJ2-5, with D unclear. Germline assignment: CDR1 LNHDA and CDR2 SQIVND (reference sequence). Between the trimmed V and J ends, which lost 10 bases and 4 bases, there was a span of 13 bases. The CDR3 has 12 residues. The CDR3 here is CATRTAGETQYF. In nucleotides, the CDR3 is TGTGCCACACGGACGGCAGGAGAGACCCAGTACTTC. Together with reference TRBV19 and TRBJ2-5, the CDR3 gives the full variable domain: DGGITQSPKYLFRKEGQNVTLSCEQNLNHDAMYWYRQDPGQGLRLIYYSQIVNDFQKGDIAEGYSVSREKKESFPLTVTSAQKNPTAFYLCATRTAGETQYFGPGTRLLVL.

This clonotype was picked up many times. The chain is built from TRBV19 and TRBJ1-1; tentatively, D is TRBD1 (5 bases). This CDR3 has 14 amino acids. V lost 5 bases, J lost 3 bases, and 13 bases lay in between. Looked up from germline, CDR1 is LNHDA and CDR2 is SQIVND (reference sequence). The CDR3: CASSWRVGDTEAFF. The CDR3, as DNA: TGTGCCAGTAGTTGGAGGGTAGGGGACACTGAAGCTTTCTTT.

This clonotype has at least ten counts. The V call is TRBV30, the J call TRBJ1-5; possible D gene TRBD1, 5 bases. V lost 5 bases and J 5 bases, leaving 13 bases between the germline ends. This CDR3 spans 13 amino acids. Germline CDR1 is GTSNPN and CDR2 is SVGIG (reference sequence). DNA of the CDR3: TGTGCCTGGGGACGGACATCGTATCAGCCCCAGCATTTT. It is translated as CAWGRTSYQPQHF.

This clonotype was seen repeatedly, ten times or more. J is TRBJ2-1 and V is TRBV20-1; TRBD2 matches 9 bases. Trimming cost V 0 bases and J 4 bases; bases outside gene matches: 13. CDR3 size: 18 residues. Per germline, CDR1 DFQATT and CDR2 SNEGSKA (reference sequence). The CDR3 reads CSARDRLGPSGKYNEQFF. CDR3 sequence (DNA): TGCAGTGCTAGAGATAGGCTGGGTCCTAGCGGGAAGTACAATGAGCAGTTCTTC.

This chain links TRBV29-1 with TRBJ2-7, with D unresolved. V dropped 4 bases and J dropped 0 bases, with 16 bases sitting between them. CDR1 is SQVTM and CDR2 is ANQGSEA in the germline V gene. This CDR3 is 15 amino acids long. The DNA of the CDR3 is TGCAGCGTTGTGGGCGAGGTGGGCCTCTCCTACGAGCAGTACTTC. Residues: CSVVGEVGLSYEQYF.

The chain employs TRBV9 and TRBJ2-2; no definite D call. Germline CDR1 reads SGDLS; CDR2 reads YYNGEE. V lost 0 bases to trimming and J lost 0 bases, with 9 bases between them. This CDR3 has 16 amino acids. Written as DNA, the CDR3 is TGTGCCAGCAGCGTAGAAGGGTCCGCGAACACCGGGGAGCTGTTTTTT. Its protein is CASSVEGSANTGELFF. The variable domain in full, completed from reference TRBV9 and TRBJ2-2, reads DSGVTQTPKHLITATGQRVTLRCSPRSGDLSVYWYQQSLDQGLQFLIQYYNGEERAKGNILERFSAQQFPDLHSELNLSSLELGDSALYFCASSVEGSANTGELFFGEGSRLTVL.

In this sample, this clonotype turned up many times. The V call is TRBV11-1, the J call TRBJ1-3; D gene unclear. The length of the CDR3 is 13 residues. Germline lookup yields CDR1 SGHAT and CDR2 FQDESV (reference sequence). V was pared by 5 bases and J by 0 bases, with 5 bases between. CDR3 DNA sequence: TGTGCCAGCAGCATCTACTCTGGAAACACCATATATTTT. Translated, it gives CASSIYSGNTIYF.

The gene calls are TRBV27 and TRBJ2-3; tentative D call: TRBD2 (6 bases). There are 15 residues in the CDR3. Per germline, CDR1 MNHEY and CDR2 SMNVEV (reference sequence). V gave up 1 base and J gave up 4 bases, with 12 bases separating them. CDR3 in DNA: TGTGCCAGCAGTTTATTCCCGGGAGCCGCAGATACGCAGTATTTT. The encoded protein is CASSLFPGAADTQYF.

In this sample, this clonotype turned up many times. The V call is TRBV12-3 or TRBV12-4, the J call TRBJ2-7; D remains unclear. V lost 0 bases and J lost 7, with 10 bases in between. This CDR3 has 13 residues. The CDR3 loop reads CASSLASLGEQYV. CDR3 in DNA: TGTGCCAGCAGTTTAGCCAGTTTGGGAGAGCAGTACGTC.

This chain links TRBV9 with TRBJ1-4, with D possibly TRBD1 on 5 matching bases. Trimming took 4 bases from V and 0 from J, leaving 19 bases between them. Germline loops: CDR1 SGDLS, CDR2 YYNGEE. The CDR3 loop spans 18 amino acids. CDR3 in amino acids: CASSSGGQGGATNEKLFF. The CDR3 DNA reads TGTGCCAGCAGCTCAGGAGGGCAGGGAGGTGCAACTAATGAAAAACTGTTTTTT.

The sample holds a few counts of this clonotype. This chain uses TRBV20-1 with TRBJ1-2; TRBD1 is a possible D gene (6 bases). Looked up from germline, CDR1 is DFQATT and CDR2 is SNEGSKA (reference sequence). This CDR3 has 14 residues. Trimming stripped 6 bases from V and 0 bases from J, with 14 bases between. CDR3 amino acids: CSAIPGHSNYGYTF. CDR3 sequence (DNA): TGCAGTGCCATACCGGGACACTCTAACTATGGCTACACCTTC.

The chain is built from TRBV6-1 and TRBJ2-1; TRBD2 aligns across 8 bases. CDR3 length: 14 residues. Per germline, CDR1 MNHNS and CDR2 SASEGT. Losses at the gene ends were 5 bases for V and 8 bases for J; bases not matched to a gene: 8. The CDR3 DNA is TGTGCCAGCAGTCCCAGCGGGAGTATCGATGAGCAGTTCTTC. Protein sequence: CASSPSGSIDEQFF.

This clonotype has at least ten counts. The rearrangement joins TRBV3-1 to TRBJ1-5; D gene ambiguous. Germline CDR1 and CDR2: LGHDT and YNNKEL (reference sequence). Trimming left V 0 bases short and J 0 bases short, with 3 bases between. The CDR3 sequence is 14 residues long. In nucleotides, the CDR3 is TGTGCCAGCAGCCAAGATAATAGCAATCAGCCCCAGCATTTT. It translates to CASSQDNSNQPQHF.